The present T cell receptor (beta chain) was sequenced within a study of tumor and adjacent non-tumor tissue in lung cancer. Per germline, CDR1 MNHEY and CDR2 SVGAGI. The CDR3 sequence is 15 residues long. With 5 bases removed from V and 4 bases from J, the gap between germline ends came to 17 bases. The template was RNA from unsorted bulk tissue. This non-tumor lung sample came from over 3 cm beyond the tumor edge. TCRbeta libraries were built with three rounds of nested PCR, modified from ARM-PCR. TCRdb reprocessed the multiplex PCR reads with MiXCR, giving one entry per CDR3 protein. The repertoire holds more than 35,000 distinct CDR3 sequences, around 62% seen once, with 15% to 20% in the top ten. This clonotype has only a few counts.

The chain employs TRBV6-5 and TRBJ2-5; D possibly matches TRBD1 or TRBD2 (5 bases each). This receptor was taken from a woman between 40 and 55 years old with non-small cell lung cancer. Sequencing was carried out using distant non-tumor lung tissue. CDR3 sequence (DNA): TGTGCCAGCAGTCGTACCGGGACCGAGGGAGAGACCCAGTACTTC. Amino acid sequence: CASSRTGTEGETQYF.